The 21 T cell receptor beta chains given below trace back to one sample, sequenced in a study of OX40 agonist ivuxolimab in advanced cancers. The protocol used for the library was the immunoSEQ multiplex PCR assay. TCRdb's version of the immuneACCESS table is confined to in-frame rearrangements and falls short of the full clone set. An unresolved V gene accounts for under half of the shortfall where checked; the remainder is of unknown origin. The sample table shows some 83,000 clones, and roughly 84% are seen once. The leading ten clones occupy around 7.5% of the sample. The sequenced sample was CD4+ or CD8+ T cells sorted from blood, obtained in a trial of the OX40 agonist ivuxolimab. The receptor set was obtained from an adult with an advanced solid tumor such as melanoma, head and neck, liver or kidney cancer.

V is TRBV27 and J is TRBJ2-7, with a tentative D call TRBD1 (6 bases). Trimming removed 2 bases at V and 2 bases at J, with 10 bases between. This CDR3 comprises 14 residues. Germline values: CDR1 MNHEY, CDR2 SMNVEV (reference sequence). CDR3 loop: CASSLDRYTYEQYF. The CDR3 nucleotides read TGTGCCAGCAGTTTAGACAGGTATACCTACGAGCAGTACTTC.

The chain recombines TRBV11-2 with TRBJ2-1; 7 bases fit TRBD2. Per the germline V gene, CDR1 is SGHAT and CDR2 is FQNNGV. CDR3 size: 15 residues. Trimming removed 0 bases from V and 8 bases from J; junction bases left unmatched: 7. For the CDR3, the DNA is TGTGCCAGCAGCTTAGATCGGACTAGGGGTCATGAGCAGTTCTTC. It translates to CASSLDRTRGHEQFF.

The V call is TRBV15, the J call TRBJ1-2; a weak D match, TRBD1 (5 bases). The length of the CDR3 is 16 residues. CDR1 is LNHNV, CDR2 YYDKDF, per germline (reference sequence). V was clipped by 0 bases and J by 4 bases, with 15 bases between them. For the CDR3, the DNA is TGTGCCACCAGCAGAGATCTCTCTTCAGGGCCCTATGGCTACACCTTC. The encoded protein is CATSRDLSSGPYGYTF.

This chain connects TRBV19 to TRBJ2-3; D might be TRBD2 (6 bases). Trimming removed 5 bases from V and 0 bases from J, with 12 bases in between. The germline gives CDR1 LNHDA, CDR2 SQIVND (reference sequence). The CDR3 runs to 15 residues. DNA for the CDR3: TGTGCCAGTAGTCGTAGCGGACCTAGCACAGATACGCAGTATTTT. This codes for CASSRSGPSTDTQYF.

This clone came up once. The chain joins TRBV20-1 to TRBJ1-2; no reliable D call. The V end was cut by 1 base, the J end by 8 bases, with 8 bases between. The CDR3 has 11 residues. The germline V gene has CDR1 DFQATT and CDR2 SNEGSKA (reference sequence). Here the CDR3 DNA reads TGCAGTGCTAGAGCTCCCGCAGGCTACACCTTC. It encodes CSARAPAGYTF.

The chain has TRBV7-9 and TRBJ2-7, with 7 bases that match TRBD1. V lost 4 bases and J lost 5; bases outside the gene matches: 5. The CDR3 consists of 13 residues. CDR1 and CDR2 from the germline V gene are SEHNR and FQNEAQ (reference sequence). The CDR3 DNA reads TGTGCCAGCAGCTCCCGGGACAGAGACGAGCAGTACTTC. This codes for CASSSRDRDEQYF.

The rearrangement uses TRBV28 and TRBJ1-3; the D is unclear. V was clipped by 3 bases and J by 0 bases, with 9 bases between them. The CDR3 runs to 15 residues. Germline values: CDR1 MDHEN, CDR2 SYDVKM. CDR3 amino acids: CASSFVPASGNTIYF. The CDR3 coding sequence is TGTGCCAGCAGTTTCGTACCGGCCTCTGGAAACACCATATATTTT.

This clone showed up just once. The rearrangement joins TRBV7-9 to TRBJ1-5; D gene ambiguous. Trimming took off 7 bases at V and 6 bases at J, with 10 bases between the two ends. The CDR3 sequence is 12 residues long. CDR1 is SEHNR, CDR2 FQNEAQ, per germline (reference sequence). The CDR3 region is CASTNDRQPQHF. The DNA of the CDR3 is TGTGCCAGCACCAACGACCGTCAGCCCCAGCATTTT.

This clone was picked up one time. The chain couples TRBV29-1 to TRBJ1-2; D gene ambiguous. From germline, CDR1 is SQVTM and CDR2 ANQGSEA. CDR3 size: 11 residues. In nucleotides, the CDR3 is TGCGCGTCAGACGGCTACTATGGCTACACCTTC. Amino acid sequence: CASDGYYGYTF.

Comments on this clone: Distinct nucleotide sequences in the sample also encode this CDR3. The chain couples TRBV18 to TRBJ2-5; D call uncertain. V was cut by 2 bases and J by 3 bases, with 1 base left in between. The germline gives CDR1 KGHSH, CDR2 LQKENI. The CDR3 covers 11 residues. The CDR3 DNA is TGTGCCAGCTCACCAGAAGAGACCCAGTACTTC. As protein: CASSPEETQYF.

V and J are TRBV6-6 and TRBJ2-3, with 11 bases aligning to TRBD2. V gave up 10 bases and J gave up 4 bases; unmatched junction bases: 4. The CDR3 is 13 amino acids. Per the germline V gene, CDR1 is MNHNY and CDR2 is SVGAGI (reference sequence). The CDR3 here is CAIRLAGSDTQYF. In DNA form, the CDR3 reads TGTGCCATCCGACTAGCGGGGTCAGATACGCAGTATTTT.

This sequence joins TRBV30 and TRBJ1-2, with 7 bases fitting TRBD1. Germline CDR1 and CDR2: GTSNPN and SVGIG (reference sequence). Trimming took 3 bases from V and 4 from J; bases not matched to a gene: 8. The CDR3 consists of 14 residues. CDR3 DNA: TGTGCCTGGAGAGAAGGGGGCAAACCCTATGGCTACACCTTC. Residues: CAWREGGKPYGYTF.

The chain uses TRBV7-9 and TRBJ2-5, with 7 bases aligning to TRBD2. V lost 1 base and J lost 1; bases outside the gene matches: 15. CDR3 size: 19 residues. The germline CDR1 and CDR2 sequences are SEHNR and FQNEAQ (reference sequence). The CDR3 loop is CASSLGITLGGSPQETQYF. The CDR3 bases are TGTGCCAGCAGCTTAGGGATTACGCTGGGAGGGTCGCCCCAAGAGACCCAGTACTTC.

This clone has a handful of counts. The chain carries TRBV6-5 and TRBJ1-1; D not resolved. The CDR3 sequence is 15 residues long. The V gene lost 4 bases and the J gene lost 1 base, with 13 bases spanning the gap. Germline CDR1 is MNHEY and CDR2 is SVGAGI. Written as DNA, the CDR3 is TGTGCCAGCAGTTCACTTTCGGGGAGGAACACTGAAGCTTTCTTT. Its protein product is CASSSLSGRNTEAFF.

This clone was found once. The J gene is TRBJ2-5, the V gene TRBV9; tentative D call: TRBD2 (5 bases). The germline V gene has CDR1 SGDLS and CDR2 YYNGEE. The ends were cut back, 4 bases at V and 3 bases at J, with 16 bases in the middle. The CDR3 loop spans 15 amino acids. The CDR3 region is CASSSRGAGEETQYF. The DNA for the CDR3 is TGTGCCAGCAGCTCCCGAGGAGCCGGGGAAGAGACCCAGTACTTC.

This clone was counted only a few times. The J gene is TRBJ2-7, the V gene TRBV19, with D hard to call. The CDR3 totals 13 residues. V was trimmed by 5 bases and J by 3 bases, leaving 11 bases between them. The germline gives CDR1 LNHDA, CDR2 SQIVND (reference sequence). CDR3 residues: CASSLDGFYEQYF. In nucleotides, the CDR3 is TGTGCCAGTAGTCTGGACGGATTCTACGAGCAGTACTTC.

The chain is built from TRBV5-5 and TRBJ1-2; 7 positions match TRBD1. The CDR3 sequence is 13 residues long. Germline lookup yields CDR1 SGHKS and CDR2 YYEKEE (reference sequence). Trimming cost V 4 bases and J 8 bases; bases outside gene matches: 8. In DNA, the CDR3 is TGTGCCAGCAGCCGACAGGGAGGAGACGGCTACACCTTC. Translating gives CASSRQGGDGYTF.

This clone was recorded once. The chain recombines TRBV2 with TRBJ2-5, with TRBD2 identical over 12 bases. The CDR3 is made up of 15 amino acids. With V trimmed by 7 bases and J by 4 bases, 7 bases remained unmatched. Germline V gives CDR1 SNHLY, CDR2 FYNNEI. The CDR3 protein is CASTPGLAGIETQYF. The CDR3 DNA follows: TGTGCCAGCACCCCAGGACTAGCGGGAATAGAGACCCAGTACTTC.

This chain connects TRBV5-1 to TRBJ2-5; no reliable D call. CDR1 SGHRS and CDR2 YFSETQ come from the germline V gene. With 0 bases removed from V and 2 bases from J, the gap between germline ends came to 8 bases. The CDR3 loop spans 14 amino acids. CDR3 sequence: CASSLAAAQETQYF. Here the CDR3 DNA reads TGCGCCAGCAGCTTGGCCGCAGCACAAGAGACCCAGTACTTC.

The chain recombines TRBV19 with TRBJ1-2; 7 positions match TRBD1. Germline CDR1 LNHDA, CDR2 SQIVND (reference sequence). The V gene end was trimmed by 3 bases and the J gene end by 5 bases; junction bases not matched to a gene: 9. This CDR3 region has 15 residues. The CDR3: CASSISTGVLYGYTF. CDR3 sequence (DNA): TGTGCCAGTAGTATCTCAACAGGGGTCCTGTATGGCTACACCTTC.

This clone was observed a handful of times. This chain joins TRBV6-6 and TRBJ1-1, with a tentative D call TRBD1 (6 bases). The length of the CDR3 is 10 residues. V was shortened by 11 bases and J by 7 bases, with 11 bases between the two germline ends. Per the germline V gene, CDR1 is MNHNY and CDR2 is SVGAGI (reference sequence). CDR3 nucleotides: TGTGCCTGCGGACAGTTTGAAGCTTTCTTT. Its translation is CACGQFEAFF.